Following are 4 T cell receptor beta chains from one sample sequenced in a study of low-dose radiotherapy and immunotherapy resistance in tumors. Time point specified: before trial treatment. cDNA synthesis used a TRAV/TRBV-specific primer set for both chains. A constant-region primer paired with the V-primer adapter amplified TCRs over about 19 PCR cycles. Using its own MiXCR run on the reads, TCRdb lists one record per CDR3 protein. The profile shows 80,000 to 95,000 distinct CDR3 sequences, more than 8.5% of them singletons. The sequencing here drew on PBMCs, taken before treatment. The source of these receptors is a male donor with prostate cancer.

Many counts were recorded for this clonotype. The chain joins TRBV7-9 to TRBJ1-2; D is possibly TRBD1 (6 bases). Germline V CDR1 and CDR2: SEHNR, FQNEAQ (reference sequence). This CDR3 region has 19 residues. V was trimmed by 5 bases and J by 2 bases, leaving 27 bases between them. The CDR3 DNA reads TGTGCCAGCAGCCCCGACGGTTTCCGGGACACCTATGGGAACTATGGCTACACCTTC. This codes for CASSPDGFRDTYGNYGYTF.

The chain has TRBV2 and TRBJ2-5; 14 bases line up with TRBD2. This CDR3 region has 16 residues. Losses at the gene ends were 6 bases for V and 5 bases for J; bases not matched to a gene: 8. In germline, CDR1 is SNHLY, CDR2 FYNNEI. The CDR3 reads CASRATSGRARETQYF. DNA of the CDR3: TGTGCCAGCAGGGCGACTAGCGGGAGGGCCCGGGAGACCCAGTACTTC.

In this sample, this clonotype turned up many times. This chain connects TRBV7-2 to TRBJ2-5, with no clear D. Trimming left V 4 bases short and J 0 bases short, with 12 bases between. This CDR3 comprises 15 residues. Looked up from germline, CDR1 is SGHTA and CDR2 is FQGNSA. This chain's CDR3 is CASSSGPLNQETQYF. In DNA form, the CDR3 reads TGTGCCAGCAGCTCCGGACCGCTTAACCAAGAGACCCAGTACTTC.

At least ten counts were recorded for this clonotype. The gene calls are TRBV7-6 and TRBJ2-7; TRBD1 is a possible D gene (6 bases). V was cut by 0 bases and J by 1 base, with 10 bases left in between. The CDR3 extends over 15 amino acids. The germline V gene encodes CDR1 SGHVS and CDR2 FNYEAQ. The CDR3 nucleotides are TGTGCCAGCAGCTTAGCTACCGGACAGTCCTACGAGCAGTACTTC. Translating gives CASSLATGQSYEQYF.